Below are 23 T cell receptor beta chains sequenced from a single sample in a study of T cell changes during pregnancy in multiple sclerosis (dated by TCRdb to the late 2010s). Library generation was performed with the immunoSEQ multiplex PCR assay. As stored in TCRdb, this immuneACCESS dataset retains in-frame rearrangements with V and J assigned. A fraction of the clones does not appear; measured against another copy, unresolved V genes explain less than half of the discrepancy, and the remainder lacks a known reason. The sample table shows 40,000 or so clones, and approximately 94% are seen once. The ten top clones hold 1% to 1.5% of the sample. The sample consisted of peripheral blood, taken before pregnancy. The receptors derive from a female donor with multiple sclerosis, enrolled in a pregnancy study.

CDR3 in amino acids: CASSHAGGLAGKETQYF. The CDR3 nucleotides read TGTGCCAGCAGCCACGCGGGGGGACTAGCGGGAAAAGAGACCCAGTACTTC. The V gene is TRBV7-2, the J gene TRBJ2-5; 13 positions match TRBD2. CDR1 is SGHTA, CDR2 FQGNSA, per germline. This CDR3 is built from 17 residues. The V segment lost 5 bases and the J segment 3 bases; nucleotides outside the gene matches: 9.

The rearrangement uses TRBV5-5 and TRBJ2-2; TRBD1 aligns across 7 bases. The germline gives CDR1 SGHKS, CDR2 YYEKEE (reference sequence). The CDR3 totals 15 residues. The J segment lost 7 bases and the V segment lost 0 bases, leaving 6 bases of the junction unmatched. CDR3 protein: CASSLGQGRRGELFF. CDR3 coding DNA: TGTGCCAGCAGCTTGGGACAGGGAAGACGCGGGGAGCTGTTTTTT.

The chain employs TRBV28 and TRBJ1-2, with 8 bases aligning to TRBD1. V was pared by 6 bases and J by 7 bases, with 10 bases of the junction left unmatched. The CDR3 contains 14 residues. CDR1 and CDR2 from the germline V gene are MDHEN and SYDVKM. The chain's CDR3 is CASSSIDRGGGYTF. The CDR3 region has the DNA TGTGCCAGCAGCTCAATAGACAGGGGAGGTGGCTACACCTTC.

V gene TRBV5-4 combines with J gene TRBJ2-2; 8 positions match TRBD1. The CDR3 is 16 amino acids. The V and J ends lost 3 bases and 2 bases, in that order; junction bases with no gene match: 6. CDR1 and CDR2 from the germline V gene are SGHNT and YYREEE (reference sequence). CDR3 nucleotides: TGTGCCAGCAGCTCTCGAGGACAGGGAAACACCGGGGAGCTGTTTTTT. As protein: CASSSRGQGNTGELFF. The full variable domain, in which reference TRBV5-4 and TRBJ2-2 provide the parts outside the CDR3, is ETGVTQSPTHLIKTRGQQVTLRCSSQSGHNTVSWYQQALGQGPQFIFQYYREEENGRGNFPPRFSGLQFPNYSSELNVNALELDDSALYLCASSSRGQGNTGELFFGEGSRLTVL.

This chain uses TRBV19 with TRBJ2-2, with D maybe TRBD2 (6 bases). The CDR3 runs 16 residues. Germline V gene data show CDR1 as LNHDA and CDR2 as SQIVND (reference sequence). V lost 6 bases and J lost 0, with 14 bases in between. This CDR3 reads CASRRIAAPNTGELFF. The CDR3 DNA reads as TGTGCCAGTAGACGGATAGCGGCACCGAACACCGGGGAGCTGTTTTTT.

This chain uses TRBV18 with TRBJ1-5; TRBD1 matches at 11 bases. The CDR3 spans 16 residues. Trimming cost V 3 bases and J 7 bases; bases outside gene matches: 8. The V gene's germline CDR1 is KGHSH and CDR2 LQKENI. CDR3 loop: CASSPDRGQVGQPQHF. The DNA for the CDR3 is TGTGCCAGCTCACCGGACAGGGGGCAAGTAGGACAGCCCCAGCATTTT.

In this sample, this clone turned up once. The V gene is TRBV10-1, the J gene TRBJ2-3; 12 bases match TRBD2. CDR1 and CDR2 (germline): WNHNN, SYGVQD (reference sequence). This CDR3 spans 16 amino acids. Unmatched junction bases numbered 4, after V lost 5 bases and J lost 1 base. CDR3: CASSLLAGGRTDTQYF. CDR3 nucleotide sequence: TGCGCCAGCAGTTTACTAGCGGGAGGACGCACAGATACGCAGTATTTT.

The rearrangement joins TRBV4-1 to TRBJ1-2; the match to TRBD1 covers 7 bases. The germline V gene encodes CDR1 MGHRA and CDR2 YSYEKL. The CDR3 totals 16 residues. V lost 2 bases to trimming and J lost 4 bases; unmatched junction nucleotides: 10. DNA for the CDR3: TGCGCCAGCAGCCAAACGGTGACAGGGACGGGCTATGGCTACACCTTC. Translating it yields CASSQTVTGTGYGYTF.

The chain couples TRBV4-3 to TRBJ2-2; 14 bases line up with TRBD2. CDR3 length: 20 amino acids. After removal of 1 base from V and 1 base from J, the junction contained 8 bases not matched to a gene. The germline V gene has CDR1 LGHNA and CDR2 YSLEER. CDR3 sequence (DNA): TGCGCCAGCAGCCAAGTTTGGGGGACTAGCGGGAGAGAGAACACCGGGGAGCTGTTTTTT. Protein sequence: CASSQVWGTSGRENTGELFF.

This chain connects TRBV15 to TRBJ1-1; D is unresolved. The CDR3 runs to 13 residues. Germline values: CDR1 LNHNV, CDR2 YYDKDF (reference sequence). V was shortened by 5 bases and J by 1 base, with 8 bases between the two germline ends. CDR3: CATSVYQNTEAFF. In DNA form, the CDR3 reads TGTGCCACCAGCGTCTATCAGAACACTGAAGCTTTCTTT.

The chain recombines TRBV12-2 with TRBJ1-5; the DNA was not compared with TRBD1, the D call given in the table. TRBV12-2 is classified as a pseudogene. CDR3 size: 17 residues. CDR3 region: CAGPLTSGTGHVQPQHF. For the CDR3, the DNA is TGTGCAGGTCCCCTTACAAGCGGGACAGGGCATGTTCAGCCCCAGCATTTT.

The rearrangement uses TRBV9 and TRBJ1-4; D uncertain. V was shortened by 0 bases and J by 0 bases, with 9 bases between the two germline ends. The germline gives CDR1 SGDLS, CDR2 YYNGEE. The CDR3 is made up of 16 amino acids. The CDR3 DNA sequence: TGTGCCAGCAGCGTAGCGGGGTCCGCAACTAATGAAAAACTGTTTTTT. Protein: CASSVAGSATNEKLFF.

DNA for the CDR3: TGTGCCAGCAGCGGGCTAGCGGCCTACAATGAGCAGTTCTTC. Encoded protein: CASSGLAAYNEQFF. The chain is built from TRBV7-2 and TRBJ2-1; TRBD2 agrees at 7 bases. The length of the CDR3 is 14 residues. The J segment lost 2 bases and the V segment lost 5 bases, leaving 3 bases of the junction unmatched. Looked up from germline, CDR1 is SGHTA and CDR2 is FQGNSA.

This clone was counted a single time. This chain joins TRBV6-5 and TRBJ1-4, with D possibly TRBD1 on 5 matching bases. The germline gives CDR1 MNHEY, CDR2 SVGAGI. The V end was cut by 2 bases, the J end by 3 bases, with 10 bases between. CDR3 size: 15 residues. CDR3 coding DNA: TGTGCCAGCAGTTACGGCGGGGGAGCTAATGAAAAACTGTTTTTT. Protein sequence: CASSYGGGANEKLFF.

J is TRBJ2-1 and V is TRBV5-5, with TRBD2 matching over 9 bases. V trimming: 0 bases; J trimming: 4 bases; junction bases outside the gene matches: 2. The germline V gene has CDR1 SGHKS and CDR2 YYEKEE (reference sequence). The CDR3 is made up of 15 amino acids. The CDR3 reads CASSLGLAGYNEQFF. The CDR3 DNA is TGTGCCAGCAGCTTGGGTCTAGCGGGATACAATGAGCAGTTCTTC.

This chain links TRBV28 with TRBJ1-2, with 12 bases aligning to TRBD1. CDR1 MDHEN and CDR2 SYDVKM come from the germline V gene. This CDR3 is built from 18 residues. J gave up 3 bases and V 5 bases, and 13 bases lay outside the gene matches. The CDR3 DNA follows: TGTGCCAGCAGTCGACCCCGGGACAGGGGGCTTCCCCACTATGGCTACACCTTC. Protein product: CASSRPRDRGLPHYGYTF.

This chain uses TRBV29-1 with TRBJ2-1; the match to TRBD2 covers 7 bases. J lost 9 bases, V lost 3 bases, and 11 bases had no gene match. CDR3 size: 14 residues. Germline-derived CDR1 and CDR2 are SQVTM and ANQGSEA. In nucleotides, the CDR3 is TGCAGCGTTGATGGCGGGAGAGGATCGGGTGAGCAGTTCTTC. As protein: CSVDGGRGSGEQFF.

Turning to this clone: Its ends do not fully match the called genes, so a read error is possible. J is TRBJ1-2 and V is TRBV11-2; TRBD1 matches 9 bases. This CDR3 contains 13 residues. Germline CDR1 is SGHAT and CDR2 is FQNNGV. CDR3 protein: CASSPGTGLGVPF. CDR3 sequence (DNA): TGTGCCAGCAGTCCCGGGACAGGGTTGGGGGTCCCTTTC.

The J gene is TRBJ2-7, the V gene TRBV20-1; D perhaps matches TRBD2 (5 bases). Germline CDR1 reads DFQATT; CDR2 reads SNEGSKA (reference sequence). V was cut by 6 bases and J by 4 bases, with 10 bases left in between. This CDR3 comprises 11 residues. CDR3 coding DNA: TGCAGTGCACCCCGGGATTACGAGCAGTACTTC. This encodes CSAPRDYEQYF.

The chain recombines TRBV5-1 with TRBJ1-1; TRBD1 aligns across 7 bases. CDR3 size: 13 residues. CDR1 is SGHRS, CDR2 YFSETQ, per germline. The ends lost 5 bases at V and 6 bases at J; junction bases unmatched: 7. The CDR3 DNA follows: TGCGCCAGCAGACAACCACAGGGGTCTGAAGCTTTCTTT. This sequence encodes CASRQPQGSEAFF.

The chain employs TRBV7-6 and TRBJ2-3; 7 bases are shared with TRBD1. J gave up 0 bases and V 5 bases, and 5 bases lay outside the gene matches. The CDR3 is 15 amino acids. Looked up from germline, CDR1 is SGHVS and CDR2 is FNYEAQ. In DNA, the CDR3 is TGTGCCAGCAGCCTCAGGGGGTCCAGCACAGATACGCAGTATTTT. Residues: CASSLRGSSTDTQYF.

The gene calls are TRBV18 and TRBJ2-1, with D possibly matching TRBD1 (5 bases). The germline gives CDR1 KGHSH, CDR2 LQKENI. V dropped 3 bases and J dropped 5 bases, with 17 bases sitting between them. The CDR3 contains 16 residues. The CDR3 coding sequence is TGTGCCAGCTCACCCCAAGCCTGGGGCCCCAACAATGAGCAGTTCTTC. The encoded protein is CASSPQAWGPNNEQFF.

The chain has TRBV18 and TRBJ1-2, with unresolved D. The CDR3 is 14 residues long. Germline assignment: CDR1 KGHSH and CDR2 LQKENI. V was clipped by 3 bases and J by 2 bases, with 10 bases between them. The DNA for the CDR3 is TGTGCCAGCTCACCGGAGGACGCAAACTATGGCTACACCTTC. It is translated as CASSPEDANYGYTF.